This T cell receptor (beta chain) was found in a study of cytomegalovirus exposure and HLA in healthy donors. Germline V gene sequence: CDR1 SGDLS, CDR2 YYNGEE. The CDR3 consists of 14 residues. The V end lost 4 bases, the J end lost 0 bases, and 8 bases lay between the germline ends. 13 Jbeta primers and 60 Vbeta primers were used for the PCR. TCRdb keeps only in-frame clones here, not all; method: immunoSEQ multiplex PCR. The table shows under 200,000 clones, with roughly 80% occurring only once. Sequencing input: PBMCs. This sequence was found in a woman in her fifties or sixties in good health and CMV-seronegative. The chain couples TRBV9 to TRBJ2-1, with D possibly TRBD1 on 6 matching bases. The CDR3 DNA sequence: TGTGCCAGCAGCCGGGACATCTCCTACAATGAGCAGTTCTTC. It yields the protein CASSRDISYNEQFF.